This passage covers 8 T cell receptor beta chains from one sample sequenced in a study of control samples from healthy donors and cancer patients. Profiled with immunoSEQ multiplex PCR; TCRdb holds only in-frame clones, not every one. The sample shows around 75,000 clones, 84% of them seen only once. Sequencing was carried out using blood. All receptors derive from a man aged 50-59 years in good health.

Comment on this clone: A read error may explain this, as a much larger clone is one base away. Other DNA sequences in the sample encode the same CDR3. The rearrangement joins TRBV7-9 to TRBJ1-3, with D tentatively TRBD1 (5 bases). The ends were cut back, 5 bases at V and 0 bases at J, with 14 bases in the middle. Per germline, CDR1 SEHNR and CDR2 FQNEAQ (reference sequence). The CDR3 is 16 amino acids. CDR3 sequence reads: CASSGGGTFSGNTIYF. The CDR3 DNA reads as TGTGCCAGCAGCGGGGGGGGGACGTTCTCTGGAAACACCATATATTTT.

The chain employs TRBV4-3 and TRBJ2-5; TRBD2 agrees at 9 bases. This CDR3 region has 18 residues. The germline V gene encodes CDR1 LGHNA and CDR2 YSLEER. V shed 1 base, J shed 1 base, and the junction held 10 bases outside the gene matches. DNA of the CDR3: TGCGCCAGCAGCCAAGCAGGGAGGGGTAGCGGGGGCCAAGAGACCCAGTACTTC. Its translation: CASSQAGRGSGGQETQYF.

The table lists this clone with a count of one. V is TRBV7-6 and J is TRBJ1-2, with TRBD1 as a possible D gene (6 bases). CDR1 is SGHVS, CDR2 FNYEAQ, per germline. V was clipped by 4 bases and J by 2 bases, with 14 bases between them. The CDR3 has 15 amino acids. CDR3 DNA: TGTGCCAGCAGCTCTAGCCTACAGGGAAACTATGGCTACACCTTC. This encodes CASSSSLQGNYGYTF. Using reference TRBV7-6 and TRBJ1-2 for the parts outside the CDR3, the full variable domain is GAGVSQSPRYKVTKRGQDVALRCDPISGHVSLYWYRQALGQGPEFLTYFNYEAQQDKSGLPNDRFSAERPEGSISTLTIQRTEQRDSAMYRCASSSSLQGNYGYTFGSGTRLTVV.

The V gene is TRBV6-1, the J gene TRBJ2-4; D tentatively fits TRBD1 or TRBD2 (5 bases each). The ends were cut back, 1 base at V and 0 bases at J, with 13 bases in the middle. The CDR3 runs to 17 residues. Germline V lookup: CDR1 MNHNS, CDR2 SASEGT. The chain's CDR3 is CASSEGRGGGAKNIQYF. CDR3 nucleotides: TGTGCCAGCAGTGAAGGACGGGGCGGAGGAGCCAAAAACATTCAGTACTTC.

The genes are TRBV19 and TRBJ1-1; no firm D call. Germline V CDR1 and CDR2: LNHDA, SQIVND (reference sequence). The germline V and J ends were trimmed by 2 bases and 4 bases, with 20 bases remaining between them. This CDR3 is built from 17 residues. The CDR3 bases are TGTGCCAGTAGTATAATCTCCATAGGTTTGCGGGGCACTGAAGCTTTCTTT. Its protein is CASSIISIGLRGTEAFF.

The rearrangement uses TRBV6-1 and TRBJ2-3; D possibly uses TRBD1 or TRBD2 (6 bases each). The CDR3 runs 14 residues. Germline-derived CDR1 and CDR2 are MNHNS and SASEGT. The ends were cut back, 3 bases at V and 1 base at J, with 8 bases in the middle. The CDR3 is CASSEGGGTDTQYF. The CDR3 DNA is TGTGCCAGCAGTGAGGGGGGCGGCACAGATACGCAGTATTTT.

This clone has a single count. V and J are TRBV27 and TRBJ2-2, with D unclear. Germline CDR1 and CDR2: MNHEY and SMNVEV (reference sequence). V lost 3 bases and J 4 bases, leaving 9 bases between the germline ends. The CDR3 contains 14 residues. The DNA for the CDR3 is TGTGCCAGCAGTTTTGTCAGTAGCACCGGGGAGCTGTTTTTT. It translates to CASSFVSSTGELFF.

The chain links TRBV6-2 or TRBV6-3 to TRBJ1-2, with TRBD1 identical over 7 bases. Germline V gene lookup returns CDR1 MNHEY and CDR2 SVGEGT. The CDR3 length is 14 residues. The junction had 6 bases not matched to a gene; V was cut back by 5 bases and J by 3 bases. The DNA of the CDR3 is TGTGCCAGCAGTAAGGGGGCATTTGACTATGGCTACACCTTC. The encoded protein is CASSKGAFDYGYTF.